These 10 T cell receptor beta chains share one sample of origin, sequenced in a study of OX40 agonist ivuxolimab in advanced cancers. Assay: immunoSEQ multiplex PCR; the TCRdb copy retains only in-frame clones and omits some. The repertoire has 35,000 to 45,000 clones, around four fifths of them found once; the top ten carry around 2.7%. The sample was CD4+ or CD8+ T cells sorted from blood, taken in a trial of the OX40 agonist ivuxolimab. These receptors all come from an adult with an advanced solid tumor such as melanoma, head and neck, liver or kidney cancer.

The rearrangement joins TRBV9 to TRBJ2-1, with D perhaps TRBD2 (7 bases). Germline V gene lookup returns CDR1 SGDLS and CDR2 YYNGEE. Trimming pared 0 bases from V and 8 bases from J, leaving 24 bases between. This CDR3 contains 18 residues. The CDR3 sequence is CASSVEALRGGKGDEQFF. The CDR3 nucleotides read TGTGCCAGCAGCGTAGAGGCCCTTAGGGGGGGAAAAGGAGATGAGCAGTTCTTC.

The chain recombines TRBV18 with TRBJ1-1, with TRBD1 matching over 9 bases. The length of the CDR3 is 17 residues. Germline V CDR1 and CDR2: KGHSH, LQKENI. V shed 3 bases and J 1 base; nucleotides not matched to a gene: 9. In nucleotides, the CDR3 is TGTGCCAGCTCACCCCGGGACAGGGTGGGTTGGAACACTGAAGCTTTCTTT. Amino acids: CASSPRDRVGWNTEAFF.

The rearrangement joins TRBV10-3 to TRBJ1-1, with D tentatively TRBD1 (5 bases). V dropped 2 bases and J dropped 5 bases, with 21 bases sitting between them. CDR3 size: 17 residues. Germline loops: CDR1 ENHRY, CDR2 SYGVKD. This CDR3 is CAISEGNPGPRRTEAFF. CDR3 sequence (DNA): TGTGCCATCAGTGAGGGAAACCCGGGACCCAGAAGGACTGAAGCTTTCTTT.

This clone was recorded only once. The J gene is TRBJ1-2, the V gene TRBV6-6; the match to TRBD1 covers 7 bases. The germline V gene has CDR1 MNHNY and CDR2 SVGAGI (reference sequence). The CDR3 runs to 14 residues. Trimming cost V 7 bases and J 8 bases; bases outside gene matches: 13. CDR3 amino acids: CASITTPDREGYTF. In DNA form, the CDR3 reads TGTGCCAGCATTACCACTCCCGACAGGGAGGGCTACACCTTC.

The genes are TRBV5-1 and TRBJ1-2; possible D gene TRBD1, 5 bases. Germline values: CDR1 SGHRS, CDR2 YFSETQ. V shed 1 base and J shed 2 bases, with 9 bases lying between them. The CDR3 is 14 amino acids. The CDR3 protein is CASSLMGGNYGYTF. In nucleotides, the CDR3 is TGCGCCAGCAGCTTGATGGGGGGAAACTATGGCTACACCTTC.

This sequence joins TRBV5-1 and TRBJ1-5; no clear D. Trimming took 0 bases from V and 0 from J, leaving 7 bases between them. The CDR3 runs to 15 residues. Germline CDR1 is SGHRS and CDR2 is YFSETQ. In DNA, the CDR3 is TGCGCCAGCAGCTTGGACGGGAGTAGCAATCAGCCCCAGCATTTT. It encodes CASSLDGSSNQPQHF.

The chain links TRBV5-1 to TRBJ2-7; possibly TRBD2 for D (6 bases). V dropped 1 base and J dropped 7 bases, with 18 bases sitting between them. The germline CDR1 and CDR2 sequences are SGHRS and YFSETQ. The CDR3 totals 15 residues. The DNA for the CDR3 is TGCGCCAGCAGCTTGTTACCGGGGACGGCGGGGGAGCAGTACTTC. As protein: CASSLLPGTAGEQYF.

The chain uses TRBV4-3 and TRBJ1-3; D is unresolved. CDR1 is LGHNA and CDR2 is YSLEER in the germline V gene. The germline V and J ends were trimmed by 0 bases and 7 bases, with 16 bases remaining between them. The CDR3 contains 16 residues. The CDR3 reads CASSQDSALWSNTIYF. CDR3 sequence (DNA): TGCGCCAGCAGCCAAGATTCGGCGTTGTGGAGCAACACCATATATTTT.

This chain links TRBV11-3 with TRBJ2-5, with D tentatively TRBD1 (6 bases). Trimming pared 5 bases from V and 2 bases from J, leaving 12 bases between. Germline V gene sequence: CDR1 SGHNT, CDR2 YENEEA. The CDR3 is 14 residues long. As DNA, the CDR3 is TGTGCCAGCAGCCTACCGACAGGACAAGAGACCCAGTACTTC. Its translation: CASSLPTGQETQYF.

The chain employs TRBV7-9 and TRBJ2-2, with 16 bases aligning to TRBD2. Germline V gene sequence: CDR1 SEHNR, CDR2 FQNEAQ (reference sequence). This CDR3 comprises 18 residues. V trimming: 5 bases; J trimming: 5 bases; junction bases outside the gene matches: 8. The CDR3 DNA reads TGTGCCAGCAGCCGGGGACTAGCGGGAGGGCCGAGGACCGGGGAGCTGTTTTTT. Amino acid sequence: CASSRGLAGGPRTGELFF.